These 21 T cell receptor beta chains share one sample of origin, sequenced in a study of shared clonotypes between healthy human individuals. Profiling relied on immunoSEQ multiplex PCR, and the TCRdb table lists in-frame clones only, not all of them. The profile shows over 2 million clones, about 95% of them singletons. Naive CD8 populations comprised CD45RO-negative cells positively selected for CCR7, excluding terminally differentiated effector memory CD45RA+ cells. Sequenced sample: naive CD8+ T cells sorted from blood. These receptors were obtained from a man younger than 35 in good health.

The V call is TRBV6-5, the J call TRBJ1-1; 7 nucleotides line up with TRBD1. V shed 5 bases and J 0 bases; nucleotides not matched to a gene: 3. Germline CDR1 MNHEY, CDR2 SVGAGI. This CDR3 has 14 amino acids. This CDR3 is CASSRQGMNTEAFF. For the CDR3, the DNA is TGTGCCAGCAGTCGACAGGGTATGAACACTGAAGCTTTCTTT.

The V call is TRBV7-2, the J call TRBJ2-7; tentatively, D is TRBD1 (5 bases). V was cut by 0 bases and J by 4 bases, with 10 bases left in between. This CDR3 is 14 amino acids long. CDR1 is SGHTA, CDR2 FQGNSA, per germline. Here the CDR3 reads CASSLAQGRYEQYF. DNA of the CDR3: TGTGCCAGCAGCTTAGCGCAGGGAAGGTACGAGCAGTACTTC.

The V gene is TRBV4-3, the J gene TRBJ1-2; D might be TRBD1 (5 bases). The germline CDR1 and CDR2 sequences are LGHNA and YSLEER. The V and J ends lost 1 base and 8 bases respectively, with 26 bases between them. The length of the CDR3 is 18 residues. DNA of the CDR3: TGCGCCAGCAGCCAAGGACTGGGGGAATGGATAACTATGAGGGGCTACACCTTC. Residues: CASSQGLGEWITMRGYTF.

The CDR3 loop reads CASSWGVSNEQFF. CDR3 sequence (DNA): TGTGCCAGTAGTTGGGGAGTGTCAAATGAGCAGTTCTTC. The chain recombines TRBV19 with TRBJ2-1, with D possibly TRBD2 on 5 matching bases. Per germline, CDR1 LNHDA and CDR2 SQIVND (reference sequence). CDR3 size: 13 residues. V lost 5 bases and J 7 bases, leaving 12 bases between the germline ends.

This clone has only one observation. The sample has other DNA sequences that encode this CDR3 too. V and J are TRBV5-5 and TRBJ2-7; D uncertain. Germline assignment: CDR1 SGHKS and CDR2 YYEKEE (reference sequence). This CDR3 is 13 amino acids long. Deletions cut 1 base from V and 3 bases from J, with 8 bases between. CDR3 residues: CASSLRQSYEQYF. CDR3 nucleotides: TGTGCCAGCAGCTTGAGGCAAAGCTACGAGCAGTACTTC.

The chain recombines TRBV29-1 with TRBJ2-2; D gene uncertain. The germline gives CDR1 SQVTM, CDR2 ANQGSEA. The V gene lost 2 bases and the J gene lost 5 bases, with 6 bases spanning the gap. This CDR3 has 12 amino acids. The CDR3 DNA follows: TGCAGCGTTGAATATGGGACCGGGGAGCTGTTTTTT. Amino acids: CSVEYGTGELFF.

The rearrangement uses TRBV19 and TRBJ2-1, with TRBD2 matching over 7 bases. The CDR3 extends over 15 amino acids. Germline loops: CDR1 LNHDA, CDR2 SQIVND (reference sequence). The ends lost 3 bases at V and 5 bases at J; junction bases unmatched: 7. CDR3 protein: CASSMVGLPNNEQFF. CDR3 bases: TGTGCCAGTAGTATGGTGGGACTACCGAACAATGAGCAGTTCTTC.

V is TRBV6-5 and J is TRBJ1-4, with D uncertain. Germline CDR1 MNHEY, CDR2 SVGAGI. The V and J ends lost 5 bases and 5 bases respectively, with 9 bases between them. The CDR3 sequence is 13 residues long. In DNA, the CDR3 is TGTGCCAGCAGTGGCGGAGGGAATGAAAAACTGTTTTTT. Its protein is CASSGGGNEKLFF.

The CDR3 spells CASSSSALGTISYNEQFF. CDR3 DNA: TGCGCCAGCAGCTCGTCGGCTCTCGGGACGATCTCCTACAATGAGCAGTTCTTC. The chain has TRBV5-1 and TRBJ2-1; D assignment may be TRBD1 or TRBD2 (5 bases each). The CDR3 contains 18 residues. Trimming took off 3 bases at V and 0 bases at J, with 19 bases between the two ends. The germline V gene encodes CDR1 SGHRS and CDR2 YFSETQ.

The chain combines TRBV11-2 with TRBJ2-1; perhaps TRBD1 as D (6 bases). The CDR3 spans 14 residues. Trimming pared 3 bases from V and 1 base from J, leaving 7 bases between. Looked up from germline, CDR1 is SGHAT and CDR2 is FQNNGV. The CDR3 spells CASSFGTSYNEQFF. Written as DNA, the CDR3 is TGTGCCAGCAGCTTCGGGACATCCTACAATGAGCAGTTCTTC.

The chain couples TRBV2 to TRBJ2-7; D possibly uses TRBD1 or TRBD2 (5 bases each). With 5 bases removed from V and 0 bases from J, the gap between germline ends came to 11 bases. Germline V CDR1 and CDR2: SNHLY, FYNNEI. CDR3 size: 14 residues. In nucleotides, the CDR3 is TGTGCCAGCAGTCCGCCCGGGACCTCCTACGAGCAGTACTTC. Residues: CASSPPGTSYEQYF.

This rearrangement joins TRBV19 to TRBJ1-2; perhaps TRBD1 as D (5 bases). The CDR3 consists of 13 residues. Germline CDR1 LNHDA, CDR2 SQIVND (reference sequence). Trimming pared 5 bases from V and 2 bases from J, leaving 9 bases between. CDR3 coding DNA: TGTGCCAGTAGTCCGAACAGGAACTATGGCTACACCTTC. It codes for CASSPNRNYGYTF.

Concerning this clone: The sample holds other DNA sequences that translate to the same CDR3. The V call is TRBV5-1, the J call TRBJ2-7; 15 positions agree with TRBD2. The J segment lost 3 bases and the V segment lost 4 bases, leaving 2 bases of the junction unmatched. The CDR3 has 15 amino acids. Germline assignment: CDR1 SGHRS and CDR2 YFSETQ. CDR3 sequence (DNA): TGCGCCAGCAGCCTGGGACTAGCGGGGGGCTACGAGCAGTACTTC. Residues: CASSLGLAGGYEQYF.

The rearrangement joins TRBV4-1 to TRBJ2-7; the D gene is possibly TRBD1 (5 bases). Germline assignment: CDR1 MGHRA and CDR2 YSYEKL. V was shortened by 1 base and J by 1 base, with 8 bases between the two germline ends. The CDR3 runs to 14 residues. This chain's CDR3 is CASSQAAGSYEQYF. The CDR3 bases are TGCGCCAGCAGCCAAGCGGCAGGGTCCTACGAGCAGTACTTC.

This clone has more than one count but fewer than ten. The CDR3 region is CASSLGAGLNTEAFF. DNA of the CDR3: TGCGCCAGCAGCTTGGGGGCAGGGTTAAACACTGAAGCTTTCTTT. This chain joins TRBV5-1 and TRBJ1-1; D possibly corresponds to TRBD1 (5 bases). The CDR3 length is 15 residues. CDR1 and CDR2 (germline): SGHRS, YFSETQ. V was shortened by 0 bases and J by 2 bases, with 11 bases between the two germline ends.

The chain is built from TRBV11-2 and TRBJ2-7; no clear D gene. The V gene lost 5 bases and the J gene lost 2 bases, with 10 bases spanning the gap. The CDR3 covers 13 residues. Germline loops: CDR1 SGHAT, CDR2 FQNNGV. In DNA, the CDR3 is TGTGCCAGCAGCACCGGGCCTGCCTACGAGCAGTACTTC. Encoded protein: CASSTGPAYEQYF.

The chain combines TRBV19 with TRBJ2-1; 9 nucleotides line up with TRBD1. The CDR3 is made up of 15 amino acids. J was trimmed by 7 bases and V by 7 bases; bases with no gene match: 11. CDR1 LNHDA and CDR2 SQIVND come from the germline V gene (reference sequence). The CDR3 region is CASTLGGQGANEQFF. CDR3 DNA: TGTGCCAGTACCCTTGGGGGACAGGGAGCGAATGAGCAGTTCTTC.

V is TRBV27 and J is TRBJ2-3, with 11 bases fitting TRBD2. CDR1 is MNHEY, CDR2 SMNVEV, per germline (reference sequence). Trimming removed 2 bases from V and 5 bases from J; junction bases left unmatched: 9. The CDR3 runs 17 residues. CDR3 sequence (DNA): TGTGCCAGCAGTTTAATTGGTAGCGGGGGGGCGATAGATACGCAGTATTTT. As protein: CASSLIGSGGAIDTQYF.

In DNA, the CDR3 is TGTGCCAGCAGCTTAGTGGCAGCAGGCAAGGGAACCGGGGAGCTGTTTTTT. Its protein product is CASSLVAAGKGTGELFF. This chain joins TRBV13 and TRBJ2-2; D not resolved. There are 17 residues in the CDR3. The V gene lost 1 base and the J gene lost 5 bases, with 17 bases spanning the gap. The germline V gene encodes CDR1 PRHDT and CDR2 FYEKMQ (reference sequence).

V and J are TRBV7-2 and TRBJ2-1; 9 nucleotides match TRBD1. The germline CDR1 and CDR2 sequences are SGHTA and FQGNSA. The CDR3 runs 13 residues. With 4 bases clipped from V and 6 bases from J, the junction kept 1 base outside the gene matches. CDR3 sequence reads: CASSWTGVNEQFF. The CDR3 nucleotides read TGTGCCAGCAGCTGGACAGGGGTCAATGAGCAGTTCTTC.

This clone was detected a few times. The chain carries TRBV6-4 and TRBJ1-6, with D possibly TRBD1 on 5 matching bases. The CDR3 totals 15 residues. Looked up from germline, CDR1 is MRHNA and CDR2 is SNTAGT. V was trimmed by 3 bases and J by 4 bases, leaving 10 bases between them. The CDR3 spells CASSEWGGYNSPLHF. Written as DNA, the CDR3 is TGTGCCAGCAGTGAATGGGGGGGATATAATTCACCCCTCCACTTT.